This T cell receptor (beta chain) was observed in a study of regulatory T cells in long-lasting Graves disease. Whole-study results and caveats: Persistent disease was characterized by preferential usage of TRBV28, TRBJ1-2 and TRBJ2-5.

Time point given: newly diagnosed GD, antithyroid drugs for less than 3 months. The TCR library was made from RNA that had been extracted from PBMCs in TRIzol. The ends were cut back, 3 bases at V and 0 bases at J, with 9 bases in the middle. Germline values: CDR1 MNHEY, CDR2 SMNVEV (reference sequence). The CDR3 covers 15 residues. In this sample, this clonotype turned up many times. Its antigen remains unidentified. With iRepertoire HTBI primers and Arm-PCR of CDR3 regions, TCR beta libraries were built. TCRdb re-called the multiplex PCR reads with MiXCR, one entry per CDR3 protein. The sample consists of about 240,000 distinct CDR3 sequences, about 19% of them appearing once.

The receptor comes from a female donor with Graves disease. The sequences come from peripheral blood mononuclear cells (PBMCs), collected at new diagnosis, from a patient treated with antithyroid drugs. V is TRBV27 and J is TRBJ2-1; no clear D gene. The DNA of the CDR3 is TGTGCCAGCAGTTTCCTAAAGAGCTCCTACAATGAGCAGTTCTTC. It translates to CASSFLKSSYNEQFF.